This TCR beta chain was identified in a study of cytomegalovirus exposure and HLA in healthy donors. As for this clone: Its antigen is as yet unknown.

Produced via immunoSEQ multiplex PCR; TCRdb's table is partial and in-frame only. Here the sample spans some 150,000 clones, about 87% being singletons. Study conclusions and caveats: Under in vitro conditions, three CMV-associated chains were confirmed as specific for CMV antigens. Subsequent analysis revealed that first-cohort TCR clusters tended to co-occur in the 130 or so validation repertoires.

CDR3 size: 13 residues. Germline CDR1 reads MNHNS; CDR2 reads SASEGT. V was shortened by 7 bases and J by 2 bases, with 11 bases between the two germline ends. The study drew the donors from its approximately 110-subject validation cohort, separate from the roughly 670-subject first cohort. The sequence came from a man aged 18 to 30 in good health and CMV-seropositive. The sequencing input was PBMCs. This chain uses TRBV6-1 with TRBJ1-2; tentatively, D is TRBD1 (5 bases). The CDR3 DNA is TGTGCCAGCAACCCCTCAGGGAACTATGGCTACACCTTC. It encodes CASNPSGNYGYTF.